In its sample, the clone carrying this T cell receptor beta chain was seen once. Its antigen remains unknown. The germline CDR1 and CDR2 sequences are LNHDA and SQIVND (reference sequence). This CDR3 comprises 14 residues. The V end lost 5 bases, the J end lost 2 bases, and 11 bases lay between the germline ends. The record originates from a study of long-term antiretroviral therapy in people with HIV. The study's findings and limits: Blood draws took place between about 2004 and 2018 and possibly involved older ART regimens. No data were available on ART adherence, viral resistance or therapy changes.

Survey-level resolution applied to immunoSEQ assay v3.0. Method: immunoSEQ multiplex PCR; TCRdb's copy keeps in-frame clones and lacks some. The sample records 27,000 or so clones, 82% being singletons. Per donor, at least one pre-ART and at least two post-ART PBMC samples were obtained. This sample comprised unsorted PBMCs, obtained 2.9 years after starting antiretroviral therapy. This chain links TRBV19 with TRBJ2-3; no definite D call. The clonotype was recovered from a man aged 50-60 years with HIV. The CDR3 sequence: CASSLDSSTDTQYF. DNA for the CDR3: TGTGCCAGTAGTTTGGATTCCTCCACAGATACGCAGTATTTT. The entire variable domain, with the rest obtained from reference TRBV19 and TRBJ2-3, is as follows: DGGITQSPKYLFRKEGQNVTLSCEQNLNHDAMYWYRQDPGQGLRLIYYSQIVNDFQKGDIAEGYSVSREKKESFPLTVTSAQKNPTAFYLCASSLDSSTDTQYFGPGTRLTVL.